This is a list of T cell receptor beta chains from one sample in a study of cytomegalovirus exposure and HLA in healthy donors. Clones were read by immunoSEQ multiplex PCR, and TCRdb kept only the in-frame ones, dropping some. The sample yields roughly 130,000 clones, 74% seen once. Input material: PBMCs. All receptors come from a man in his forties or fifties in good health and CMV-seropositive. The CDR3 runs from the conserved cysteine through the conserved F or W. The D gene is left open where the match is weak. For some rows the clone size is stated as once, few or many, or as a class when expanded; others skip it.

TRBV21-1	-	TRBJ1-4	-	CASSKGTGLQRTTNEKLFF	TGTGCCAGCAGCAAAGGGACAGGACTCCAAAGAACAACTAATGAAAAACTGTTTTTT
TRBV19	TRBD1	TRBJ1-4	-	CASSPYPTGANEKLFF	TGTGCCAGTAGTCCATACCCGACAGGGGCAAATGAAAAACTGTTTTTT
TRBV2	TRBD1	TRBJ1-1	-	CASSPRDRNTEAFF	TGTGCCAGCAGTCCACGGGACAGGAACACTGAAGCTTTCTTT
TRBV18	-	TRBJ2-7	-	CASSAGDNEQYF	TGTGCCAGCTCCGCCGGGGACAACGAGCAGTACTTC
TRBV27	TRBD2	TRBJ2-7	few	CASIWGGSYEQYF	TGTGCCAGCATCTGGGGGGGCTCCTACGAGCAGTACTTC
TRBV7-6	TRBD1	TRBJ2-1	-	CASSLRGQGEGEQFF	TGTGCCAGCAGCCTCCGGGGACAGGGTGAGGGTGAGCAGTTCTTC
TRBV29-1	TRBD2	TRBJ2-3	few	CSVVLAGGSRTDTQYF	TGCAGCGTGGTTTTAGCGGGAGGATCCCGCACAGATACGCAGTATTTT
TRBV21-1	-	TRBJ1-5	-	CASCPDKGHF	TGTGCCAGCTGTCCGGACAAAGGGCATTTT
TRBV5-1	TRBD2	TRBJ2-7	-	CASSLLASGNSYEQYF	TGCGCCAGCAGCTTGCTGGCTAGCGGGAACTCCTACGAGCAGTACTTC
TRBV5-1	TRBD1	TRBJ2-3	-	CASSLGGTGSTDTQYF	TGCGCCAGCAGCTTGGGGGGGACAGGGAGCACAGATACGCAGTATTTT
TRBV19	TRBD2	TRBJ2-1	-	CANNSRSGTYNEQFF	TGTGCCAACAACTCCCGTAGCGGGACATACAATGAGCAGTTCTTC
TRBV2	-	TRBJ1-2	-	CASSERGGLGYGYTF	TGTGCCAGCAGTGAACGTGGAGGGTTGGGTTATGGCTACACCTTC
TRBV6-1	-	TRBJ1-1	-	CASWRGFTEITEAFF	TGTGCCAGCTGGCGCGGGTTCACAGAGATCACTGAAGCTTTCTTT
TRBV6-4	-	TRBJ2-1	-	CASSDSSSYNEQFF	TGTGCCAGCAGTGACTCGAGCTCCTACAATGAGCAGTTCTTC
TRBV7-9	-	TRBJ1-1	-	CASNLGGITEAFF	TGTGCCAGCAACCTGGGGGGTATCACTGAAGCTTTCTTT
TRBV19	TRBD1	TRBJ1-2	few	CASSIAGTGYGYTF	TGTGCCAGTAGTATAGCCGGGACAGGCTATGGCTACACCTTC
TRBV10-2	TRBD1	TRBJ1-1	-	CASRGGQGENTEAFF	TGCGCCAGCCGGGGAGGACAGGGGGAGAACACTGAAGCTTTCTTT
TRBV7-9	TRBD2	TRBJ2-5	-	CASSPPFSLAGGETQYF	TGTGCCAGCAGCCCCCCATTCTCATTGGCGGGAGGTGAGACCCAGTACTTC
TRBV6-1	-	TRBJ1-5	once	CASGVQGSNQPQHF	TGTGCCAGCGGGGTACAGGGAAGCAATCAGCCCCAGCATTTT
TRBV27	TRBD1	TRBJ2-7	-	CASAREGTGKTYEQYF	TGTGCCAGCGCCAGGGAAGGGACAGGGAAAACCTACGAGCAGTACTTC
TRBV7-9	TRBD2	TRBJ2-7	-	CASSLTASGVYEQYF	TGTGCCAGCAGCTTAACGGCTAGCGGGGTTTACGAGCAGTACTTC
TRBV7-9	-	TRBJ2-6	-	CSSSLVGGPGANVLTF	TGTTCCAGCAGCTTAGTAGGGGGTCCTGGGGCCAACGTCCTGACTTTC
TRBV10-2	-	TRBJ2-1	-	CASRGGAYNEQFF	TGCGCCAGCAGGGGCGGGGCATACAATGAGCAGTTCTTC
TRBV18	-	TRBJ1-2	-	CASSPSGVDYGYTF	TGTGCCAGCTCACCGTCCGGGGTGGACTATGGCTACACCTTC
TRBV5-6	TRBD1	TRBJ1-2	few	CASSLGQGDGYTF	TGTGCCAGCAGCTTGGGCCAGGGGGACGGCTACACCTTC
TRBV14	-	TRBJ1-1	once	CASSQDGSEGFF	TGTGCCAGCAGCCAAGACGGGTCCGAGGGTTTCTTT
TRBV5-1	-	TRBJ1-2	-	CASSAGGEYGYTF	TGCGCCAGCAGCGCCGGTGGGGAGTATGGCTACACCTTC
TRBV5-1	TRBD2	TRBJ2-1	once	CASSPDGGSYNEQFF	TGCGCCAGCAGCCCGGACGGGGGGTCCTACAATGAGCAGTTCTTC
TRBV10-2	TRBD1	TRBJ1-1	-	CASKLGQGAMNTEAFF	TGCGCCAGCAAGTTGGGACAGGGAGCAATGAACACTGAAGCTTTCTTT
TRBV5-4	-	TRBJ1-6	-	CASSLYPGSYNSPLHF	TGTGCCAGCAGCTTATACCCGGGTTCCTATAATTCACCCCTCCACTTT
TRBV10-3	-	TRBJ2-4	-	CAISDGVRAKNIQYF	TGTGCCATCAGTGACGGGGTACGGGCCAAAAACATTCAGTACTTC
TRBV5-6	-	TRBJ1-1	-	CASSLETGLNTEAFF	TGTGCCAGCAGCTTGGAAACAGGCCTGAACACTGAAGCTTTCTTT
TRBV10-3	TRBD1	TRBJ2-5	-	CAISLGQGETQYF	TGTGCCATCAGTTTGGGACAGGGGGAGACCCAGTACTTC
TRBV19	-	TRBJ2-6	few	CASSGGGTGANVLTF	TGTGCCAGTAGTGGGGGGGGCACTGGGGCCAACGTCCTGACTTTC
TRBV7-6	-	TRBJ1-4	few	CASSLGPTTNEKLFF	TGTGCCAGCAGCTTAGGCCCTACAACTAATGAAAAACTGTTTTTT
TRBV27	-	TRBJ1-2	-	CASSPLGGRNYGYTF	TGTGCCAGCAGTCCCCTAGGGGGAAGGAACTATGGCTACACCTTC
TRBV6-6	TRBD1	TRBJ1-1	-	CASTGTDTEAFF	TGTGCCAGCACGGGGACAGACACTGAAGCTTTCTTT
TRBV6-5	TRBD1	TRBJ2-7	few	CASSYGTGAYEQYF	TGTGCCAGCAGTTACGGGACAGGGGCCTACGAGCAGTACTTC
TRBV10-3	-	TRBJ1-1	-	CATRRGAGNTEAFF	TGTGCCACCCGGAGAGGCGCGGGGAACACTGAAGCTTTCTTT
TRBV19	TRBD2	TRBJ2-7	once	CASSIGRLAGGYGQYF	TGTGCCAGTAGTATCGGCCGTCTAGCGGGAGGCTACGGGCAGTACTTC
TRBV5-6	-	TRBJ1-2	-	CASISRRGLNYGYTF	TGTGCCAGCATCTCACGACGAGGACTTAACTATGGCTACACCTTC
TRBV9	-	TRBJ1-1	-	CASTGLGTEAFF	TGTGCCAGCACGGGGTTGGGCACTGAAGCTTTCTTT
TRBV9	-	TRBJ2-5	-	CTSSVVTGGLQETQYF	TGTACCAGCAGCGTAGTTACAGGGGGACTACAAGAGACCCAGTACTTC
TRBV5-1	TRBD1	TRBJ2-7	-	CASSLTGGASYEQYF	TGCGCCAGCAGCTTGACAGGGGGCGCCTCCTACGAGCAGTACTTC
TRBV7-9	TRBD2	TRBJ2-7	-	CASSLGGGAGGRSYEQYF	TGTGCCAGCAGCTTAGGTGGGGGGGCGGGAGGACGTTCCTACGAGCAGTACTTC
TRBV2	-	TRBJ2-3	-	CASSEWTADTQYF	TGTGCCAGCAGTGAATGGACTGCAGATACGCAGTATTTT
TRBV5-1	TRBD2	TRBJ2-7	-	CASSWGLAGGPSVEQYF	TGCGCCAGCAGCTGGGGACTAGCGGGAGGGCCAAGCGTCGAGCAGTACTTC
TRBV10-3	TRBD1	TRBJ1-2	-	CAISGGQGGGYTF	TGTGCCATCAGTGGGGGACAGGGGGGCGGCTACACCTTC
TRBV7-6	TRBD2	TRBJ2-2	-	CASSPLSGANTGELFF	TGTGCCAGCAGCCCTCTGAGCGGGGCGAACACCGGGGAGCTGTTTTTT
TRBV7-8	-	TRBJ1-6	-	CASSWGQPRANSPLHF	TGTGCCAGCAGCTGGGGGCAACCCAGGGCTAATTCACCCCTCCACTTT
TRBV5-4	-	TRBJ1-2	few	CASSLVGTHGYTF	TGTGCCAGCAGCTTGGTGGGGACACATGGCTACACCTTC
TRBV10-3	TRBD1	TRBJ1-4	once	CAISGQTGFNEKLFF	TGTGCCATCAGTGGACAGACAGGGTTTAATGAAAAACTGTTTTTT
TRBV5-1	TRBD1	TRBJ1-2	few	CASSRTGGQYGYTF	TGCGCCAGCAGTCGGACAGGGGGGCAATATGGCTACACCTTC